These T cell receptor beta chains were read from a single sample in a study of blood T cell repertoires in COVID-19. Sequencing used immunoSEQ multiplex PCR; TCRdb keeps in-frame clones, though not all of them. The sample lists approximately 30,000 clones, 91% occurring once. The sequenced sample consisted of peripheral blood. Source of these receptors: a human donor in a cohort sampled during active COVID-19. The CDR3 runs from the conserved cysteine through the conserved F or W. Fields, in order: CDR3 protein, J gene, V gene.

CASSDLLGDEKLFF	TRBJ1-4	TRBV25-1
CASSLDGGNYNEQFF	TRBJ2-1	TRBV11-2
CASSWYRGDTQYF	TRBJ2-3	TRBV3-1/TRBV3-2
CASSAQAGGGTGELFF	TRBJ2-2	TRBV9
CASSSIYTGELFF	TRBJ2-2	TRBV7-9
CASSSTVSGNTIYF	TRBJ1-3	TRBV7-2
CASSPPFGGRINYGYTF	TRBJ1-2	TRBV18
CASSNGQIQEQFF	TRBJ2-1	TRBV7-8
CASRGTGTNKETQYF	TRBJ2-5	TRBV7-9
CASSSLTSGRNQPQHF	TRBJ1-5	TRBV28
CASSSGAGGSTEAFF	TRBJ1-1	TRBV19
CSAREPETQYF	TRBJ2-5	TRBV20-1
CASSPTGVLNQPQHF	TRBJ1-5	TRBV7-2
CASSLYPPKGANEKLFF	TRBJ1-4	TRBV28
CASKRRQGETDTQYF	TRBJ2-3	TRBV6-5
CASSFDTNTGELFF	TRBJ2-2	TRBV5-5
CASSLLQGYQETQYF	TRBJ2-5	TRBV27
CASTEEATYNQPQHF	TRBJ1-5	TRBV6-5
CASSLFFSGGDTGELFF	TRBJ2-2	TRBV28
CASSYNVQGDTQYF	TRBJ2-3	TRBV6-6
CSVERLGGDEKLFF	TRBJ1-4	TRBV29-1
CASSIQGGNEKLFF	TRBJ1-4	TRBV2
CASSFGSEQFF	TRBJ2-1	TRBV11-2
CASSPPESNSGPDTQYF	TRBJ2-3	TRBV7-2